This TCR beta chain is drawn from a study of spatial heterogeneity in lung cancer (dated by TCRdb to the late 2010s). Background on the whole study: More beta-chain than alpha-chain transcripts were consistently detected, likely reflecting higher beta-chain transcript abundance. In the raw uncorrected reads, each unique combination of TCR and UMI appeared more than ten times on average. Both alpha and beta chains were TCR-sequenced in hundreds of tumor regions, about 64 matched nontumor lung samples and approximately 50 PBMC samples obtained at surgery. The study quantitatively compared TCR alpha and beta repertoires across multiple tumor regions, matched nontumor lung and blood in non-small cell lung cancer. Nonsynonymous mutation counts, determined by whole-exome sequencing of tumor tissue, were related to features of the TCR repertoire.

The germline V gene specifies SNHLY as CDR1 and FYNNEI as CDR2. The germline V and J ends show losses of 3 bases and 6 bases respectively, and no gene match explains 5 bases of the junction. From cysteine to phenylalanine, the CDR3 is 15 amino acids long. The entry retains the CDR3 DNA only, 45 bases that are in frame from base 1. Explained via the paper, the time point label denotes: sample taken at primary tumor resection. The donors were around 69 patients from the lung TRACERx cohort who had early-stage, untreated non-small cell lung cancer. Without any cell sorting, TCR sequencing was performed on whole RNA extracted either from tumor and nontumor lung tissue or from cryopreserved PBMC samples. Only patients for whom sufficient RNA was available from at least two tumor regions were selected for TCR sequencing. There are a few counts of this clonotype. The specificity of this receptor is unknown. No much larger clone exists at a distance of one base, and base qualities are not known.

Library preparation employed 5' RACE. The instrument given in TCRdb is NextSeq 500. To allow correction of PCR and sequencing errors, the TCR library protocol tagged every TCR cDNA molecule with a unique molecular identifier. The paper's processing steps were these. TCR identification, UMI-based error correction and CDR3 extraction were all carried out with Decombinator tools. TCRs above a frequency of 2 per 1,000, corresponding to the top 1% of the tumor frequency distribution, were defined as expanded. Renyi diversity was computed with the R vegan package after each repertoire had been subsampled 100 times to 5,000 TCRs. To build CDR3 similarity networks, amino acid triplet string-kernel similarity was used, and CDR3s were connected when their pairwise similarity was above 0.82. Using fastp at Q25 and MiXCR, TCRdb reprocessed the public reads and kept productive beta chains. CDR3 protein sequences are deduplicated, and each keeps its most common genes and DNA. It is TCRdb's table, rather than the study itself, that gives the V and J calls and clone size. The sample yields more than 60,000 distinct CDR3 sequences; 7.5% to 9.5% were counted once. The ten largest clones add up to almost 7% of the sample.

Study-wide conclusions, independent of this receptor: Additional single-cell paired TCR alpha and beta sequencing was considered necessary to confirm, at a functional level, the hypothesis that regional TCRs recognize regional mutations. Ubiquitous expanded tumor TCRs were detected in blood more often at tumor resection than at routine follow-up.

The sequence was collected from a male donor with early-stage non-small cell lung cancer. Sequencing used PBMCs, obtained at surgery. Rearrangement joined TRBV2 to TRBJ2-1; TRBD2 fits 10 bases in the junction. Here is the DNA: TGTGCCAGCAGTGACGGGACTAGCGCCGCCAATGAGCAGTTCTTC. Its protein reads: CASSDGTSAANEQFF.